This T cell receptor beta chain was captured in a study of cytomegalovirus exposure and HLA in healthy donors. This CDR3 is built from 16 residues. V lost 2 bases, J lost 6 bases, and 11 bases stayed unmatched. The PCR was carried out with 60 Vbeta primers and 13 Jbeta primers. Measured with immunoSEQ multiplex PCR; TCRdb has only the in-frame clones, and not every one. The repertoire has over 70,000 clones, about 80% of them found once; the top ten carry 32%. This clonotype was obtained from a man aged 45-60 years in good health and CMV-seropositive. Input material: PBMCs. This chain joins TRBV5-3 and TRBJ2-1; 7 nucleotides match TRBD2. TRBV5-3 is an ORF; its function is uncertain. CDR3 DNA: TGTGCCAGAAGCTTTGGAGTGGCTAGCGGACCCAATGAGCAGTTCTTC. Protein product: CARSFGVASGPNEQFF.